The clone carrying this TCR beta chain was recorded at least ten times. It was with a sample-barcoded 5' primer and a J-beta primer mix that a second PCR of about 6 to 12 cycles was run. One entry per CDR3 protein, called by TCRdb with MiXCR from the 5' RACE reads. The sample consists of 550,000 to 650,000 distinct CDR3 sequences, about 30% of them appearing once. Russia was home to the donors, healthy Caucasian individuals aged 6 to 90. Per sample, a minimum of 6.5 million PBMCs were isolated. The amount of total RNA extracted per sample was at least 5.5 micrograms. After removal of 4 bases from V and 5 bases from J, the junction contained 8 bases not matched to a gene. This CDR3 contains 15 residues. Germline V gene sequence: CDR1 MNHNS, CDR2 SASEGT. These data belong to a study of blood T cells in healthy people across ages.

The specimen was blood. The sequence derives from a woman older than 75 in good health. The gene calls are TRBV6-1 and TRBJ1-5; 7 nucleotides align to TRBD1. CDR3 sequence: CASSAYYRGYQPQHF. For the CDR3, the DNA is TGTGCCAGCAGTGCGTACTACAGGGGTTATCAGCCCCAGCATTTT.